The 6 T cell receptor beta chains reported below all come from one sample, sequenced in a study of T-cell memory formation after mild COVID-19. One entry per CDR3 protein, called by TCRdb with MiXCR from the 5' RACE reads. The repertoire includes approximately 580,000 distinct CDR3 sequences, just over 20% of them detected once, and roughly an eighth sits in the top ten. What was sequenced was PBMCs or a T cell subset sorted from them (not recorded which). The receptors shown here come from an adult woman who had mild COVID-19 (a few samples of this study predate the infection). Cell type and time point are not known.

This clonotype was observed a single time. The V gene is TRBV20-1, the J gene TRBJ1-2; D possibly corresponds to TRBD1 (5 bases). Trimming removed 2 bases from V and 3 bases from J, with 25 bases in between. This CDR3 is built from 18 residues. Germline-derived CDR1 and CDR2 are DFQATT and SNEGSKA (reference sequence). CDR3 loop: CSARMARFGGVSYYGYTF. DNA of the CDR3: TGCAGTGCTAGAATGGCGAGGTTTGGGGGAGTGTCATACTATGGCTACACCTTC.

The sample holds a few counts of this clonotype. This chain uses TRBV6-2 or TRBV6-3 with TRBJ1-4, with 7 bases fitting TRBD1. Germline V gives CDR1 MNHEY, CDR2 SVGEGT. The V gene end was trimmed by 6 bases and the J gene end by 8 bases; junction bases not matched to a gene: 9. The CDR3 has 14 amino acids. CDR3 in amino acids: CASRRDSQEEKLFF. The CDR3 DNA reads as TGTGCCAGCAGGCGGGACAGCCAAGAAGAAAAACTGTTTTTT.

J is TRBJ1-6 and V is TRBV5-4; maybe TRBD1 (6 bases). CDR3 length: 14 amino acids. Trimming removed 0 bases at V and 6 bases at J, with 7 bases between. Germline V CDR1 and CDR2: SGHNT, YYREEE (reference sequence). The CDR3 coding sequence is TGTGCCAGCAGCTTGGAACAGGGTAATTCACCCCTCCACTTT. Amino acids: CASSLEQGNSPLHF.

This clonotype was counted only a few times. V and J are TRBV9 and TRBJ2-1, with D possibly matching TRBD2 (6 bases). With 0 bases removed from V and 4 bases from J, the gap between germline ends came to 8 bases. The CDR3 consists of 14 residues. Germline lookup yields CDR1 SGDLS and CDR2 YYNGEE. This chain's CDR3 is CASSVEAGYNEQFF. The CDR3 coding sequence is TGTGCCAGCAGCGTAGAGGCGGGGTACAATGAGCAGTTCTTC.

This clonotype was observed a few times. The chain joins TRBV27 to TRBJ2-7; 11 nucleotides line up with TRBD2. The CDR3 runs to 18 residues. The trim removed 5 bases at V and 1 base at J, leaving 13 bases unmatched. Germline CDR1 and CDR2: MNHEY and SMNVEV (reference sequence). The DNA of the CDR3 is TGTGCCAGCAGTCCGATAGGCCTAGCGGGAGGTCGGTCCTACGAGCAGTACTTC. Amino acid sequence: CASSPIGLAGGRSYEQYF.

This clonotype was seen a few times. The chain uses TRBV7-9 and TRBJ2-3; 9 bases agree with TRBD1. Trimming at V came to 5 bases and at J to 2 bases, leaving 2 bases not matched to a gene. The germline CDR1 and CDR2 sequences are SEHNR and FQNEAQ (reference sequence). The CDR3 has 14 residues. This CDR3 reads CASSDRGFTDTQYF. Written as DNA, the CDR3 is TGTGCCAGCAGCGACAGGGGGTTCACAGATACGCAGTATTTT.